The subject of this entry is one T cell receptor beta chain. Repertoires were generated with immunoSEQ multiplex PCR, while TCRdb's copy carries only in-frame clones and drops some. The sample includes some 150,000 clones, 70% to 90% of them seen just once. This entry belongs to a study of T cell responses to AZD1222 COVID-19 vaccine. Germline-derived CDR1 and CDR2 are SGHTA and FQGNSA. The CDR3 runs to 14 residues. V was clipped by 2 bases and J by 6 bases; unmatched bases: 4. The sequencing used peripheral blood, collected 28 days after the second dose of the MenACWY control vaccine. This sequence joins TRBV7-2 and TRBJ1-1; 9 bases match TRBD1. This receptor was identified in an adult who received the MenACWY meningococcal vaccine as a control. CDR3 protein: CASSLTTGGAEAFF. CDR3 sequence (DNA): TGTGCCAGCAGCTTAACCACAGGGGGCGCTGAAGCTTTCTTT.